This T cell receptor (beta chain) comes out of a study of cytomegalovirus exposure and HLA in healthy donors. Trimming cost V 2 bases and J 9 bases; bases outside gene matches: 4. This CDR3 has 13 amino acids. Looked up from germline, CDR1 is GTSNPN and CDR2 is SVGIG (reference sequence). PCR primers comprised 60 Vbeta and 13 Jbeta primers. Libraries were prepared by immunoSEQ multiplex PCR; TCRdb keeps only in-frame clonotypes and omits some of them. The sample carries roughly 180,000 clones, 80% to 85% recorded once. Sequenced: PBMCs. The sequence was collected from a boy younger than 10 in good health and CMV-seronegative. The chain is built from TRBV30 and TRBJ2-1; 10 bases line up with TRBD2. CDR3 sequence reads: CAWSSGRAGEQFF. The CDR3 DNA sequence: TGTGCCTGGAGTAGCGGGAGGGCGGGTGAGCAGTTCTTC.